These 10 T cell receptor beta chains came from one sample sequenced in a study of T-cell reconstitution after alpha-beta-depleted transplantation in children. A TCRbeta library incorporating unique molecular identifiers was prepared. One entry per CDR3 protein results from TCRdb running MiXCR on the PCR reads. The sample records more than 200,000 distinct CDR3 sequences, roughly 9.1% being singletons. The sequencing here drew on PBMCs, mostly from graft donor cells, taken 360 days after TCRalphabeta/CD19-depleted stem cell transplant. Receptors originate from a male patient aged 2-15 years who had a stem cell transplant for acute myeloid leukemia, so the T cells may come from the graft donor.

In its sample, this clonotype was seen a few times. The genes are TRBV7-9 and TRBJ2-1; no firm D call. Trimming shortened V by 8 bases and J by 8 bases, and 16 bases separated the two germline ends. Germline V gives CDR1 SEHNR, CDR2 FQNEAQ (reference sequence). This CDR3 has 13 amino acids. The CDR3 region is CASAPRPGDEQFF. The CDR3, as DNA: TGTGCCAGCGCCCCAAGGCCCGGCGATGAGCAGTTCTTC.

This clonotype was picked up many times. V and J are TRBV29-1 and TRBJ1-1; 8 bases map to TRBD1. CDR1 is SQVTM and CDR2 is ANQGSEA in the germline V gene. There are 11 residues in the CDR3. After removal of 5 bases from V and 7 bases from J, the junction contained 3 bases not matched to a gene. The CDR3 is CSVQGAGEAFF. Here the CDR3 DNA reads TGCAGCGTTCAGGGGGCAGGTGAAGCTTTCTTT.

This rearrangement joins TRBV5-6 to TRBJ2-5; 8 nucleotides match TRBD1. The CDR3 contains 14 residues. From germline, CDR1 is SGHDT and CDR2 YYEEEE. Trimming removed 5 bases from V and 5 bases from J; junction bases left unmatched: 8. This CDR3 reads CASSNGQGSETQYF. CDR3 nucleotide sequence: TGTGCCAGCAGTAACGGACAGGGTTCGGAGACCCAGTACTTC.

The chain links TRBV7-9 to TRBJ1-1, with TRBD1 matching 10 bases. CDR1 is SEHNR, CDR2 FQNEAQ, per germline (reference sequence). V shed 8 bases, J shed 6 bases, and the junction held 9 bases outside the gene matches. The CDR3 runs 14 residues. The CDR3 spells CASLRDRGGSEAFF. The CDR3 bases are TGTGCCAGCCTGAGGGACAGGGGAGGCTCTGAAGCTTTCTTT.

Concerning this clonotype: A much larger clone lies one base from this, so it may be a read error. The V call is TRBV10-3, the J call TRBJ2-1; 8 nucleotides match TRBD2. The germline gives CDR1 ENHRY, CDR2 SYGVKD. This CDR3 has 13 residues. V gave up 8 bases and J gave up 6 bases; unmatched junction bases: 6. CDR3: CAIAGGNANEQFF. CDR3 DNA: TGTGCCATCGCGGGAGGTAATGCCAATGAGCAGTTCTTC.

This clonotype occurred a few times. The V call is TRBV5-1, the J call TRBJ2-7, with D tentatively TRBD2 (6 bases). The CDR3 consists of 14 residues. V dropped 4 bases and J dropped 2 bases, with 13 bases sitting between them. Germline V gives CDR1 SGHRS, CDR2 YFSETQ. The CDR3 DNA reads as TGCGCCAGCAGCACCGGGGGAGCACCCTACGAGCAGTACTTC. This gives the protein CASSTGGAPYEQYF.

CDR3 in amino acids: CASSHGRRSPGNTIYF. The CDR3 DNA follows: TGTGCCAGCAGCCATGGAAGGAGGAGTCCTGGAAACACCATATATTTT. V and J are TRBV12-3 or TRBV12-4 and TRBJ1-3; no firm D call. This CDR3 contains 16 residues. V lost 6 bases and J lost 2, with 17 bases in between.

The CDR3 loop is CASSLNREVGETQYF. For the CDR3, the DNA is TGTGCCAGCAGCTTAAATCGGGAGGTCGGGGAGACCCAGTACTTC. This chain uses TRBV7-3 with TRBJ2-5, with TRBD2 matching 7 bases. The CDR3 totals 15 residues. V was clipped by 1 base and J by 5 bases; unmatched bases: 7. The germline gives CDR1 SGHTA, CDR2 FQGTGA.

This clonotype was seen a few times. The chain uses TRBV29-1 and TRBJ2-3; 12 bases agree with TRBD1. The J segment lost 0 bases and the V segment lost 8 bases, leaving 9 bases of the junction unmatched. Germline assignment: CDR1 SQVTM and CDR2 ANQGSEA. The CDR3 has 16 residues. DNA of the CDR3: TGCAGCTACTGGGACAGGGGGCTTACTAGCACAGATACGCAGTATTTT. Amino acids: CSYWDRGLTSTDTQYF.

Worth noting for this clonotype: One base away lies a much larger clone, so this may be a sequencing read error. The chain has TRBV7-2 and TRBJ2-7; no reliable D call. The CDR3 length is 15 residues. V dropped 0 bases and J dropped 2 bases, with 11 bases sitting between them. Germline lookup yields CDR1 SGHTA and CDR2 FQGNSA. DNA for the CDR3: TGTGCCAGCAGCTTAGCTCTCGCGAAGCCCTACGAGCAGTACTTC. Translation: CASSLALAKPYEQYF.